This TCR beta chain was profiled in a study of glioma-infiltrating T cells. The germline V gene encodes CDR1 SGHNT and CDR2 YYREEE (reference sequence). V shed 5 bases and J shed 8 bases, with 8 bases lying between them. CDR3 length: 11 amino acids. Whole-study findings and limits: Tissue-blood divergence was below expectation in non-neoplastic patients, above in gliomas. CDR3 overlap between tissue and blood was very small.

This clonotype was observed a handful of times. Its antigen is not known. TCR alpha and beta CDR3 regions were amplified from RNA using iRepertoire nested multiplex PCR. Tissue mRNA or PBMC total RNA, roughly 85-450 ng, went into one-step reverse transcription and amplification. MiXCR, applied by TCRdb to the multiplex PCR reads, yields one record per CDR3 protein. The top ten clones hold about a third of a sample with approximately 110,000 distinct CDR3 sequences, 20% to 25% of them seen once. The TCR sequence derives from a human donor with low-grade glioma or glioblastoma, undergoing nonglioma brain surgery, or in good health (not recorded which). What was sequenced was glioma tissue, nonneoplastic brain tissue, or PBMCs (not recorded which). The chain employs TRBV5-4 and TRBJ2-1; D not certain. CDR3 sequence reads: CASSEFDEQFF. DNA for the CDR3: TGTGCCAGCAGTGAGTTCGATGAGCAGTTCTTC.